This TCR beta chain was sequenced in a study of human T cells and chemical hapten exposure. Regarding time point: patch test 2, 6 weeks after DPC sensitization. As to treatment: therapeutic diphenylcyclopropenone sensitization with weekly scalp DPC. Blood sampling occurred before each patch-test application. Each donor was an alopecia patient between 18 and 70 years of age who qualified for DPC. Unique molecular identifiers were affixed to discrete cDNA molecules within the library. Using its own MiXCR run on the RACE reads, TCRdb lists one record per CDR3 protein. The repertoire holds around 69,000 distinct CDR3 sequences, with 8.5% as singletons. The starting material was whole blood, obtained in connection with sensitization to the hapten diphenylcyclopropenone (DPC). The receptor was isolated from a woman in her fifties or sixties with alopecia areata. Some clones in this sample may be carry-over from other donors' samples.

This CDR3 is CASSPIPTYEQYF. As DNA, the CDR3 is TGTGCCAGCAGCCCTATACCGACATACGAGCAGTACTTC. The chain has TRBV7-6 and TRBJ2-7; D ambiguous. CDR3 length: 13 residues. V was cut by 5 bases and J by 4 bases, with 12 bases left in between. Germline loops: CDR1 SGHVS, CDR2 FNYEAQ.